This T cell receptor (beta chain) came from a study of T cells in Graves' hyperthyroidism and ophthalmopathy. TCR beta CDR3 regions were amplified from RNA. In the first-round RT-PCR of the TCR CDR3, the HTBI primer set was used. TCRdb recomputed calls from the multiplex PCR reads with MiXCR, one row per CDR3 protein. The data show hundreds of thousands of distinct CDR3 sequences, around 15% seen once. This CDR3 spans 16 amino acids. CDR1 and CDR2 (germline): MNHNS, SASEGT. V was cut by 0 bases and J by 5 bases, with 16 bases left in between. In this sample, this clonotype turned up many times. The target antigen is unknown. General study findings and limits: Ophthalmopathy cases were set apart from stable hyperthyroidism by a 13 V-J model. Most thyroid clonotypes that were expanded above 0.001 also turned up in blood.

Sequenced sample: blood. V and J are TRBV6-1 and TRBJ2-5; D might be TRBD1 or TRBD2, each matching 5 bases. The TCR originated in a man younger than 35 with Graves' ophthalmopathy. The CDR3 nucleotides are TGTGCCAGCAGTGAAGCTCCAACGGGGCCCCGGGAGACCCAGTACTTC. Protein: CASSEAPTGPRETQYF.